This T cell receptor (beta chain) was identified during a study of cytomegalovirus exposure and HLA in healthy donors. Across the whole study: Genetic ancestry analysis placed about 84% of the 300 to 500 donors that were genotyped in the Caucasian-associated cluster. Overall study findings and caveats: Across donors, sequencing depth was assumed by presence/absence analyses to be roughly uniform.

It was with 60 Vbeta and 13 Jbeta primers that the PCR ran. Repertoires were generated with immunoSEQ multiplex PCR, while TCRdb's copy carries only in-frame clones and drops some. Of roughly 200,000 clones in the sample, about 80% were seen once. A remark on this clone: The antigen remains undetermined.

V lost 1 base and J 2 bases, leaving 13 bases between the germline ends. Germline V CDR1 and CDR2: SGHAT, FQNNGV. CDR3 length: 16 amino acids. This clonotype originated in a woman in her thirties in good health and CMV-seropositive. The V call is TRBV11-2, the J call TRBJ2-3; a possible D gene is TRBD2 (7 bases). The source material was PBMCs. The CDR3 region has the DNA TGTGCCAGCAGCTTAGTATCCGGGGGGCTCACAGATACGCAGTATTTT. It is translated as CASSLVSGGLTDTQYF.